This paragraph reports one T cell receptor beta chain. The antigen is undetermined. This entry is derived from a study of lymphopenia after photon versus proton radiotherapy. Study-wide points: A bigger post-nadir fall in TCR diversity correlated inversely with survival time in deceased patients. Survival link was tested only in deceased patients; proton benefit remains a possibility.

Profiling relied on immunoSEQ multiplex PCR, and the TCRdb table lists in-frame clones only, not all of them. The repertoire includes about 25,000 clones, roughly 90% of them detected once, and roughly 18% sits in the top ten. V was trimmed by 8 bases and J by 6 bases, leaving 13 bases between them. This CDR3 is 13 amino acids long. Germline CDR1 is MRHNA and CDR2 is SNTAGT. The TCR originated in a man aged 50-60 years with gastric cancer. V usage is TRBV6-4 and J usage is TRBJ2-2; a possible D gene is TRBD2 (6 bases). Sequencing was performed on peripheral blood, taken from a patient treated with photon-based radiotherapy. CDR3 region: CASSLSSAGELFF. In DNA, the CDR3 is TGTGCCAGCTCGCTATCTAGCGCCGGGGAGCTGTTTTTT.